This is a list of T cell receptor beta chains from one sample in a study of blood T cell repertoires in COVID-19. The assay was immunoSEQ multiplex PCR, and TCRdb's table has in-frame clones only and misses some. In the table there are 300,000 to 350,000 clones, roughly 91% of which are singletons. The sample was PBMCs or T cells enriched from blood (not recorded which). The source is a woman in her thirties who had recovered from COVID-19. Each CDR3 is given with its conserved first and last residue. The D gene is left open where the match is weak. Size values are once, few and many counts, or a class for expanded clones, and some rows have none.

j_call v_call cdr3_length clone_size d_call cdr3_aa cdr3_nt
TRBJ1-2 TRBV7-2 13 NA NA CASSFNRVGGYTF TGTGCCAGCAGCTTTAACAGGGTCGGCGGCTACACCTTC
TRBJ2-7 TRBV6-2/TRBV6-3 14 medium-sized TRBD2 CASSLSGSGYEQYF TGTGCCAGCAGCCTTAGCGGGAGTGGCTACGAGCAGTACTTC
TRBJ2-3 TRBV14 18 NA TRBD1 CASSRPNRQGQTTDTQYF TGTGCCAGCAGCCGACCAAATCGACAGGGGCAAACCACAGATACGCAGTATTTT
TRBJ1-6 TRBV27 16 NA TRBD1 CASSLQGAFLYSPLHF TGTGCCAGCAGTTTGCAGGGGGCTTTTTTGTATTCACCCCTCCACTTT
TRBJ2-5 TRBV29-1 16 NA NA CSVETRTPGDMETQYF TGCAGCGTTGAAACACGGACGCCAGGGGATATGGAGACCCAGTACTTC
TRBJ2-7 TRBV28 14 NA NA CASNPSTVYYEQYF TGTGCCAGCAATCCATCGACAGTATACTACGAGCAGTACTTC
TRBJ1-6 TRBV5-5 17 few NA CASSLSQRSSYNSPLHF TGTGCCAGCAGCTTGAGTCAGCGAAGCTCCTATAATTCACCCCTCCACTTT
TRBJ2-7 TRBV6-5 15 NA TRBD1 CASSYRRTGIYEQYF TGTGCCAGCAGTTACAGGAGGACAGGGATCTACGAGCAGTACTTC
TRBJ1-2 TRBV7-3 15 NA TRBD1 CASSSTGTGNYGYTF TGTGCCAGCAGCTCAACCGGGACAGGCAACTATGGCTACACCTTC
TRBJ1-2 TRBV6-5 15 NA TRBD1 CASSSPTGAVRGYTF TGTGCCAGCAGTTCACCCACAGGGGCGGTTCGCGGCTACACCTTC
TRBJ2-5 TRBV15 17 NA TRBD2 CATSRVYNSGSGETQYF TGTGCCACCAGCAGAGTGTATAATAGCGGGAGCGGGGAGACCCAGTACTTC
TRBJ2-1 TRBV4-1 18 NA NA CASSQGPLGRRRNDEQFF TGCGCCAGCAGCCAAGGGCCCTTGGGGAGGCGACGTAACGATGAGCAGTTCTTC
TRBJ2-7 TRBV5-1 13 once NA CASSLDRSYEQYF TGCGCCAGCAGCTTGGACAGGTCCTACGAGCAGTACTTC
TRBJ2-7 TRBV5-1 14 NA TRBD1 CASSPGQGGMEQYF TGCGCCAGCAGCCCGGGACAGGGGGGTATGGAGCAGTACTTC
TRBJ1-1 TRBV28 14 NA TRBD1 CASRPGQGASGAFF TGTGCCAGCAGGCCGGGACAGGGGGCTTCTGGAGCTTTCTTT
TRBJ2-2 TRBV27 14 once NA CASSRQTNTGELFF TGTGCCAGCAGTCGCCAGACGAACACCGGGGAGCTGTTTTTT
TRBJ1-6 TRBV2 15 NA NA CASSVNRQLNSPLHF TGTGCCAGCAGTGTGAACAGGCAATTAAATTCACCCCTCCACTTT
TRBJ1-4 TRBV11-2 14 NA NA CASRSGETNEKLFF TGTGCCAGCCGCTCAGGCGAGACTAATGAAAAACTGTTTTTT
TRBJ2-1 TRBV2 12 few TRBD1 CASSAGGIEQFF TGTGCCAGCAGTGCAGGGGGTATCGAGCAGTTCTTC
TRBJ2-7 TRBV7-3 13 NA TRBD2 CASSLAGVHEQYF TGTGCCAGCAGCCTAGCGGGAGTGCACGAGCAGTACTTC
TRBJ2-3 TRBV2 14 NA TRBD2 CASRLLAVTDTQYF TGTGCCAGCAGGTTACTAGCGGTAACAGATACGCAGTATTTT
TRBJ1-5 TRBV19 17 once NA CASDGRVVSGRGQPQHF TGTGCCAGTGATGGCAGGGTCGTAAGCGGGCGTGGTCAGCCCCAGCATTTT
TRBJ2-1 TRBV9 16 NA TRBD2 CASSVGSGLATNEQFF TGTGCCAGCAGCGTAGGATCTGGACTAGCGACAAATGAGCAGTTCTTC
TRBJ2-7 TRBV19 14 NA TRBD2 CASSIAGGLYEQYF TGTGCCAGTAGTATAGCGGGAGGTCTCTACGAGCAGTACTTC
TRBJ1-1 TRBV19 15 NA TRBD1 CASRNRGRGDTEAFF TGTGCCAGTAGGAACAGGGGGCGCGGGGACACTGAAGCTTTCTTT
TRBJ1-1 TRBV18 14 NA NA CASSPQRENTEAFF TGTGCCAGCTCACCTCAAAGAGAGAACACTGAAGCTTTCTTT
TRBJ2-1 TRBV5-1 18 NA TRBD2 CASSRLAGEVASYNEQFF TGCGCCAGCAGCCGGCTAGCGGGAGAGGTGGCCTCCTACAATGAGCAGTTCTTC
TRBJ1-1 TRBV6-5 14 NA NA CASSYSSGGAEAFF TGTGCCAGCAGTTACTCCTCTGGGGGGGCTGAAGCTTTCTTT
TRBJ1-2 TRBV21-1 17 NA NA CASSSYRGRGGNYGYTF TGTGCCAGCAGCTCGTACAGGGGGCGAGGGGGAAACTATGGCTACACCTTC
TRBJ2-5 TRBV11-3 15 NA NA CASSLGDGLQETQYF TGTGCCAGCAGCTTAGGTGACGGACTCCAAGAGACCCAGTACTTC
TRBJ2-6 TRBV19 16 NA NA CASSTPGDSGANVLTF TGTGCCAGTAGTACTCCAGGGGACTCTGGGGCCAACGTCCTGACTTTC
TRBJ2-3 TRBV15 19 few TRBD2 CATSRDIGTSVGVTDTQYF TGTGCCACCAGCAGAGATATCGGGACTAGCGTTGGGGTTACAGATACGCAGTATTTT
TRBJ1-2 TRBV29-1 16 NA TRBD1 CSVEGGQGADGYGYTF TGCAGCGTTGAAGGGGGACAGGGGGCCGATGGATATGGCTACACCTTC
TRBJ2-3 TRBV6-5 15 NA TRBD2 CASRGLADLRDTQYF TGTGCCAGCAGAGGACTAGCGGATCTGCGGGATACGCAGTATTTT
TRBJ1-3 TRBV6-5 13 NA NA CASSPNYGNTIYF TGTGCCAGCAGCCCAAACTATGGAAACACCATATATTTT
TRBJ2-1 TRBV11-3 13 NA NA CASSLGPPNEQFF TGTGCCAGCAGCTTAGGGCCGCCCAATGAGCAGTTCTTC
TRBJ2-7 TRBV6-4 8 NA NA CEHYEQYF TGTGAACACTACGAGCAGTACTTC
TRBJ1-6 TRBV4-3 15 few TRBD1 CASSPGDRGNSPLHF TGCGCCAGCAGCCCCGGGGACAGGGGCAATTCACCCCTCCACTTT
TRBJ2-5 TRBV6-2/TRBV6-3 14 NA NA CASSTRSSQETQYF TGTGCCAGCAGCACCCGGAGCAGCCAAGAGACCCAGTACTTC
TRBJ1-2 TRBV6-2/TRBV6-3 16 NA NA CASSYPGSQGGYGYTF TGTGCCAGCAGTTACCCCGGGAGTCAGGGTGGTTATGGCTACACCTTC
TRBJ1-2 TRBV10-1 12 NA TRBD1 CASSVDRAGYTF TGCGCCAGCAGTGTCGACAGGGCTGGCTACACCTTC
TRBJ1-5 TRBV6-5 13 NA NA CASSSYSNQPQHF TGTGCCAGCAGCTCCTATAGCAATCAGCCCCAGCATTTT
TRBJ2-1 TRBV28 14 NA NA CASSLGRAYNEQFF TGTGCCAGCAGTCTGGGCCGAGCCTACAATGAGCAGTTCTTC
TRBJ2-6 TRBV19 16 NA TRBD2 CASSRDYPSGANVLTF TGTGCCAGTAGCCGGGACTACCCCTCTGGGGCCAACGTCCTGACTTTC
TRBJ2-7 TRBV27 14 NA NA CASSTDPLRVEQYF TGTGCCAGCAGCACTGACCCCCTGAGGGTCGAGCAGTACTTC